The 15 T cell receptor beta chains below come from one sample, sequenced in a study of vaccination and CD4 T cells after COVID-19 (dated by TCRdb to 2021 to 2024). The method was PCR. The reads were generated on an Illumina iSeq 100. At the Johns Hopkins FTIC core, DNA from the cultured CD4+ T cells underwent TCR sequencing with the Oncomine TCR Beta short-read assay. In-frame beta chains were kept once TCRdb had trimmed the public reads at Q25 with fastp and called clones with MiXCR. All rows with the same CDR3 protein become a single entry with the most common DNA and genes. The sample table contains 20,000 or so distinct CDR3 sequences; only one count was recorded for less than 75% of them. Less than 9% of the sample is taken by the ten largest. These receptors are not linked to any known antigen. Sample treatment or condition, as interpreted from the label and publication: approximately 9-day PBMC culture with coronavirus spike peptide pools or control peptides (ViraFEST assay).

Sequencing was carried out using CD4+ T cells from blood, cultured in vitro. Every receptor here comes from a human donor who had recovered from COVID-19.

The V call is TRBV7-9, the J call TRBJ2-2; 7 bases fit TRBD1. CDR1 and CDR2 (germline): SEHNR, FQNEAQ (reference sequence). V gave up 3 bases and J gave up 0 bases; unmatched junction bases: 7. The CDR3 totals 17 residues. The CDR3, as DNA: TGTGCCAGCAGCTTGACAGGGCAAAGCGCGAACACCGGGGAGCTGTTTTTT. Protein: CASSLTGQSANTGELFF.

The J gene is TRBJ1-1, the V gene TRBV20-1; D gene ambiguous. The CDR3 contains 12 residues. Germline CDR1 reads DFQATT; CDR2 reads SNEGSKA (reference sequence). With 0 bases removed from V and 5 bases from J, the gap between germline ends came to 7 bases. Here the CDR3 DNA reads TGCAGTGCTAGAGACGATAGGACTGAAGCTTTCTTT. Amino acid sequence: CSARDDRTEAFF.

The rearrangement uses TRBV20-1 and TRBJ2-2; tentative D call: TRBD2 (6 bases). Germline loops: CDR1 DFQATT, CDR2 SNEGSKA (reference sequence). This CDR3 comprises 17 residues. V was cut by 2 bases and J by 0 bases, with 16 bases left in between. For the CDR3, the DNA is TGCAGTGCTAGACTCATACTGGGACTTCCGAACACCGGGGAGCTGTTTTTT. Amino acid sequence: CSARLILGLPNTGELFF.

The CDR3 DNA reads as TGTGCCAGCAGTCCTCTCGGGACAGGGACGGATGGCTACACCTTC. Translation gives CASSPLGTGTDGYTF. The chain has TRBV6-1 and TRBJ1-2; 9 bases agree with TRBD1. This CDR3 is built from 15 residues. V gave up 5 bases and J gave up 6 bases; unmatched junction bases: 10. CDR1 is MNHNS and CDR2 is SASEGT in the germline V gene.

This CDR3 reads CASSRGPGTAQETQYF. The DNA for the CDR3 is TGTGCCAGCAGTCGCGGGCCCGGGACAGCCCAAGAGACCCAGTACTTC. This chain links TRBV6-1 with TRBJ2-5; 7 nucleotides agree with TRBD1. The CDR3 has 16 amino acids. Germline values: CDR1 MNHNS, CDR2 SASEGT. Trimming at V came to 5 bases and at J to 1 base, leaving 10 bases not matched to a gene.

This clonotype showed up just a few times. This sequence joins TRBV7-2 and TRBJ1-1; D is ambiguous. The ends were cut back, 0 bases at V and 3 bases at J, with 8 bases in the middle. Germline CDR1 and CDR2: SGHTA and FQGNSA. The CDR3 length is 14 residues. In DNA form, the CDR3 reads TGTGCCAGCAGCTTAGCACGGGTTGACACTGAAGCTTTCTTT. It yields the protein CASSLARVDTEAFF.

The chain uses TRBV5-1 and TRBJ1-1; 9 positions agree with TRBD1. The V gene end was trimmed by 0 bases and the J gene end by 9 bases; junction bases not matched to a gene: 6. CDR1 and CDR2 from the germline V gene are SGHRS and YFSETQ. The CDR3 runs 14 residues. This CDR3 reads CASSLDRGQGKAFF. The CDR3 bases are TGCGCCAGCAGCTTGGACAGGGGGCAAGGGAAAGCTTTCTTT.

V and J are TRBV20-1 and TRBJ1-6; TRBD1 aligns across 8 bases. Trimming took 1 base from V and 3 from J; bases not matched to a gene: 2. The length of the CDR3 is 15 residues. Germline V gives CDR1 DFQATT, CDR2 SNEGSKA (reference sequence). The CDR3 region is CSARGTGNYNSPLHF. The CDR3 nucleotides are TGCAGTGCTAGAGGGACAGGGAACTATAATTCACCCCTCCACTTT.

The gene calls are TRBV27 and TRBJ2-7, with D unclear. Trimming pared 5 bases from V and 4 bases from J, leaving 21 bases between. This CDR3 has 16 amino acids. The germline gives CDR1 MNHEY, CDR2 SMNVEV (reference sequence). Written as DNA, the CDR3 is TGTGCCAGCAGTCCCCAAGGGCAGGCAAGCCTTTACGAGCAGTACTTC. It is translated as CASSPQGQASLYEQYF.

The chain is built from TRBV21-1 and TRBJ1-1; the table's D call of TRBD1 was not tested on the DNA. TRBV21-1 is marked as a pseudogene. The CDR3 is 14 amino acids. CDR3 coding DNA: TGTGCCAGCAGCAAATACAGGGGTCTCCCTGAAGCTTTCTTT. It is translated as CASSKYRGLPEAFF.

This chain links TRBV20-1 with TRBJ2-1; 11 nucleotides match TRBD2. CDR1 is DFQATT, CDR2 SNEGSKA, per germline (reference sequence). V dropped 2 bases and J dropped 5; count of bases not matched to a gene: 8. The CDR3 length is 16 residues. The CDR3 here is CSARQATSGTDNEQFF. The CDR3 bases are TGCAGTGCTAGACAAGCGACTAGCGGGACTGACAATGAGCAGTTCTTC.

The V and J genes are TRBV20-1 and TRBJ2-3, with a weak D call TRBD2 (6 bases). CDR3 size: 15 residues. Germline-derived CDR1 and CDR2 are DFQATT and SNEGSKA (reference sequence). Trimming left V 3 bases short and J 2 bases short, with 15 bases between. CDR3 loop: CSASYLGRTTDTQYF. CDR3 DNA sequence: TGCAGTGCTAGTTATCTAGGGAGGACCACAGATACGCAGTATTTT.

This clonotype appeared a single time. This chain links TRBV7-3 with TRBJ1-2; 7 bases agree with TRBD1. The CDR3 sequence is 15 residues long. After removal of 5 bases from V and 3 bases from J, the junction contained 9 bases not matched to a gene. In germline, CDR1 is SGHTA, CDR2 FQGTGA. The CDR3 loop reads CASSAQTGQDYGYTF. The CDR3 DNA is TGTGCCAGCAGCGCCCAGACAGGGCAGGACTATGGCTACACCTTC.

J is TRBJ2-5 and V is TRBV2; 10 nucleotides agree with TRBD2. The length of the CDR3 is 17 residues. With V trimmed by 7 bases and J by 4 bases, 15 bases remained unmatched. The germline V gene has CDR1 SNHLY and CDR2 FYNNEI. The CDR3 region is CASTDERAAGGRETQYF. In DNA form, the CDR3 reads TGTGCCAGCACCGACGAGAGGGCAGCGGGAGGGAGAGAGACCCAGTACTTC. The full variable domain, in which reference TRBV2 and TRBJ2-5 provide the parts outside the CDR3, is EPEVTQTPSHQVTQMGQEVILRCVPISNHLYFYWYRQILGQKVEFLVSFYNNEISEKSEIFDDQFSVERPDGSNFTLKIRSTKLEDSAMYFCASTDERAAGGRETQYFGPGTRLLVL.

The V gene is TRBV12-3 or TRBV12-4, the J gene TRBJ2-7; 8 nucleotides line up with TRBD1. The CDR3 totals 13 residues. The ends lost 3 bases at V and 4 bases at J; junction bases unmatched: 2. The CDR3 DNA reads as TGTGCCAGCAGTTTCGGACAGGGTTACGAGCAGTACTTC. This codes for CASSFGQGYEQYF.